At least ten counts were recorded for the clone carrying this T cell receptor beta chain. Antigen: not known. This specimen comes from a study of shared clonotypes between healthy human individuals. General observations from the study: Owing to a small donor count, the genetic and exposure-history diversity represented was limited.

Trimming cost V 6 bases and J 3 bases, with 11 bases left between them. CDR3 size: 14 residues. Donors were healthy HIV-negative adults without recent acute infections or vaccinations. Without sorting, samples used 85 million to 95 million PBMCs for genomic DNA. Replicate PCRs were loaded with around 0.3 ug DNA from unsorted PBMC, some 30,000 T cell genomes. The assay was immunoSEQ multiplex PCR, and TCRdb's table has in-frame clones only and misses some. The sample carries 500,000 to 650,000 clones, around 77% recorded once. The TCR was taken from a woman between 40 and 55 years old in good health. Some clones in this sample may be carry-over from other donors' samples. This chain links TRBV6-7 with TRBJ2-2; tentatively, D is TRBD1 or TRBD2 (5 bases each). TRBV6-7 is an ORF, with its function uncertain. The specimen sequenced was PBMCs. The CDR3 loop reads CASRSGTDTGELFF. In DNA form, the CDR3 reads TGTGCCAGCAGGTCAGGGACGGACACCGGGGAGCTGTTTTTT.